Many counts were recorded for the clone carrying this T cell receptor beta chain. V dropped 5 bases and J dropped 5; count of bases not matched to a gene: 4. CDR1 and CDR2 from the germline V gene are SGHTA and FQGTGA. This CDR3 is built from 13 residues. TCRdb itself ran the 5' RACE reads through MiXCR, one entry per CDR3 protein. Altogether around 62,000 distinct CDR3 sequences are present, around 21% being singletons, with the ten largest covering more than 1.2%. This sample was included in a study of HIV-infected patients and healthy controls. The chain recombines TRBV7-3 with TRBJ1-1; 8 bases fit TRBD1. The receptor comes from a human donor in good health. The sequenced material came from CD4+ T cells from blood. The chain's CDR3 is CASSATGDTEAFF. DNA for the CDR3: TGTGCCAGCAGCGCGACAGGGGATACTGAAGCTTTCTTT.